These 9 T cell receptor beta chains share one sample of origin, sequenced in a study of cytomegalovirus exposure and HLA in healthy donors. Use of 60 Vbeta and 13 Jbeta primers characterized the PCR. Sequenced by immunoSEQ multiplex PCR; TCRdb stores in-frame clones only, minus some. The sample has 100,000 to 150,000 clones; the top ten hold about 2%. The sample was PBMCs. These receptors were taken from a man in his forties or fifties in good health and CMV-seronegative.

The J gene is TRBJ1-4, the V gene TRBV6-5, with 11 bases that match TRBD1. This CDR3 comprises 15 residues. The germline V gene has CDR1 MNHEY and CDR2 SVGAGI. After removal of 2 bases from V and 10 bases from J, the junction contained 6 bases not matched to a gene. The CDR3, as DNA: TGTGCCAGCAGTTACCGGGACAGGGGGGCAGCAAAACTGTTTTTT. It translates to CASSYRDRGAAKLFF.

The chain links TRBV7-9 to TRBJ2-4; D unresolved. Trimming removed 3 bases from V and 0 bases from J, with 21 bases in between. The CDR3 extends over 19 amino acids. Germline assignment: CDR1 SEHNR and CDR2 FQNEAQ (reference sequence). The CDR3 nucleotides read TGTGCCAGCAGCTTTTTTTGGCAGGCCCCCGAGCAAGCCAAAAACATTCAGTACTTC. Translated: CASSFFWQAPEQAKNIQYF.

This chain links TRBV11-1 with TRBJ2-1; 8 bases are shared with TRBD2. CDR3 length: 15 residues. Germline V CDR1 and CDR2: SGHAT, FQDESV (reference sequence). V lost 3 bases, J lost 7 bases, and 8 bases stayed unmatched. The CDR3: CASSFAGGLGNEQFF. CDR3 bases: TGTGCCAGCAGCTTTGCGGGGGGCCTAGGGAATGAGCAGTTCTTC. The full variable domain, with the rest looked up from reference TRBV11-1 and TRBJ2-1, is EAEVAQSPRYKITEKSQAVAFWCDPISGHATLYWYRQILGQGPELLVQFQDESVVDDSQLPKDRFSAERLKGVDSTLKIQPAELGDSAMYLCASSFAGGLGNEQFFGPGTRLTVL.

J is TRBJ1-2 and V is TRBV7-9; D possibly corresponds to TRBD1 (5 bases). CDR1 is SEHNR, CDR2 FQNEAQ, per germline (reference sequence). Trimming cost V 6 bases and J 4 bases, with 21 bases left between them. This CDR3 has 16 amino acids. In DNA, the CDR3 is TGTGCCAGCAGTCAAAGTTCCGTGGGGCTCAGCTATGGCTACACCTTC. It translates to CASSQSSVGLSYGYTF. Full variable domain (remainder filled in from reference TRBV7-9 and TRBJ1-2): DTGVSQNPRHKITKRGQNVTFRCDPISEHNRLYWYRQTLGQGPEFLTYFQNEAQLEKSRLLSDRFSAERPKGSFSTLEIQRTEQGDSAMYLCASSQSSVGLSYGYTFGSGTRLTVV.

The chain's CDR3 is CASSLDIFGNTIYF. The CDR3 DNA is TGTGCCAGCAGCTTAGACATTTTTGGAAACACCATATATTTT. The chain joins TRBV7-2 to TRBJ1-3; no clear D. CDR1 is SGHTA and CDR2 is FQGNSA in the germline V gene. Deletions cut 1 base from V and 3 bases from J, with 7 bases between. The CDR3 has 14 residues.

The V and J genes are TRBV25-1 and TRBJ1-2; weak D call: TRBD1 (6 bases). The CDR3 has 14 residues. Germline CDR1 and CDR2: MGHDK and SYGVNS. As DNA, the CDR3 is TGTGCGACAACGGGGGGGGCGAGGGGGTATGGCTACACCTTC. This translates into CATTGGARGYGYTF.

The CDR3 nucleotides are TGCGCCAGCAGCCAAGAACTAGCGGGTGGATACACAGATACGCAGTATTTT. This translates into CASSQELAGGYTDTQYF. The rearrangement joins TRBV4-1 to TRBJ2-3, with TRBD2 matching 9 bases. This CDR3 contains 17 residues. Germline V gives CDR1 MGHRA, CDR2 YSYEKL. Trimming removed 0 bases from V and 2 bases from J; junction bases left unmatched: 6.

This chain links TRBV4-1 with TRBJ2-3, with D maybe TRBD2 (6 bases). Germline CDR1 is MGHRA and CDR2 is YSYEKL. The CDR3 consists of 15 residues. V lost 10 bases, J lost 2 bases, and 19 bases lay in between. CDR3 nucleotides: TGCGCCACCGGTGTAGCGGAGCCTCTCACAGATACGCAGTATTTT. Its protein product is CATGVAEPLTDTQYF.

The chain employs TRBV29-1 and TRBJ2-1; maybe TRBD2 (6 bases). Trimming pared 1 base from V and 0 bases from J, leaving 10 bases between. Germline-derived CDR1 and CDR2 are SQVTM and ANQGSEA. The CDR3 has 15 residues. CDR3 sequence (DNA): TGCAGCGTTGAAGGCCCCGGGAGCTCCTACAATGAGCAGTTCTTC. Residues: CSVEGPGSSYNEQFF.